The clone carrying this T cell receptor beta chain appeared many times. Genomic DNA templated the TCR beta VDJ and CDR3 profiling. MiXCR, run by TCRdb on the reads, gives a single entry per CDR3 protein. Among 120,000 or so distinct CDR3 sequences listed, 40% were seen once. This specimen comes from a study of CD8+CD57+ T cells in acquired aplastic anemia. Study details: DNA per sorted CD4+ or CD8+ sample ranged about 0.17 to 27.4 ug, averaging roughly 3.3 ug.

CD8+CD57+ cell expansion, shown by flow cytometry, had occurred in the patients selected for sequencing. Patients were therapy-naive when their blood was sampled. This CDR3 is 13 amino acids long. The V end was cut by 3 bases, the J end by 1 base, with 6 bases between. This chain links TRBV12-3 or TRBV12-4 with TRBJ1-1; D is undetermined. Sequencing was done on a sample of sorted CD4+, CD8+, or CD8+CD57+ T cells (not recorded which) from PBMCs. The receptor comes from a human donor with aplastic anemia. The DNA of the CDR3 is TGTGCCAGCAGTTTGAAGAAGAACACTGAAGCTTTCTTT. This gives the protein CASSLKKNTEAFF.